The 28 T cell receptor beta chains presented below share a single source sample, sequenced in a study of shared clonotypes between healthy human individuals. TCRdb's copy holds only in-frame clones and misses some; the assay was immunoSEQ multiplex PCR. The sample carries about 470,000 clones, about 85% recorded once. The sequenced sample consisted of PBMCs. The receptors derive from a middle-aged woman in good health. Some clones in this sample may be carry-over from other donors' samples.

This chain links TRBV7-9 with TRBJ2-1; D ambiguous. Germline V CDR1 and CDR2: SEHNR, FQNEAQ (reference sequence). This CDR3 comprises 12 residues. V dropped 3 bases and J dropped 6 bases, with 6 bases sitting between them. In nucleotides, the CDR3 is TGTGCCAGCAGCTTTTCGGTCAATGAGCAGTTCTTC. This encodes CASSFSVNEQFF.

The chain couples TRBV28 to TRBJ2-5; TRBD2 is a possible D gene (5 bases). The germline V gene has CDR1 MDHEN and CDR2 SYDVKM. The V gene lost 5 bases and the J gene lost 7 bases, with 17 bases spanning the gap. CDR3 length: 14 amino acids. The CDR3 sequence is CASSVSVLRGTQYF. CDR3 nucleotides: TGTGCCAGCAGTGTCTCGGTCCTCCGGGGGACCCAGTACTTC.

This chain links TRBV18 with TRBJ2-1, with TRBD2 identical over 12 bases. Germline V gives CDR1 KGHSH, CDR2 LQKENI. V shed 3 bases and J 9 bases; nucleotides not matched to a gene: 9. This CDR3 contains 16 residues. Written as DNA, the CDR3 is TGTGCCAGCTCACCTCCCGGGCTAGCGGGAGGGCGTGAGCAGTTCTTC. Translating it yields CASSPPGLAGGREQFF.

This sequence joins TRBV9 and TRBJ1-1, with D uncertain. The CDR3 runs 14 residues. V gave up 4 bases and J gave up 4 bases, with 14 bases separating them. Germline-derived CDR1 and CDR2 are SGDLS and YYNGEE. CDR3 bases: TGTGCCAGCAGCCCCAACAGCTATCTCACTGAAGCTTTCTTT. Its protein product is CASSPNSYLTEAFF. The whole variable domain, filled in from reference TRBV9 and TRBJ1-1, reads DSGVTQTPKHLITATGQRVTLRCSPRSGDLSVYWYQQSLDQGLQFLIQYYNGEERAKGNILERFSAQQFPDLHSELNLSSLELGDSALYFCASSPNSYLTEAFFGQGTRLTVV.

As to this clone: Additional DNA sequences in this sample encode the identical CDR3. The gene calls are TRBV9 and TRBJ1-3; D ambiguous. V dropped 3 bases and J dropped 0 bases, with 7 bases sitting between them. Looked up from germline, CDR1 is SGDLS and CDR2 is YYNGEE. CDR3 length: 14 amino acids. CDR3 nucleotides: TGTGCCAGCAGCGGGGGTATCTCTGGAAACACCATATATTTT. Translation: CASSGGISGNTIYF.

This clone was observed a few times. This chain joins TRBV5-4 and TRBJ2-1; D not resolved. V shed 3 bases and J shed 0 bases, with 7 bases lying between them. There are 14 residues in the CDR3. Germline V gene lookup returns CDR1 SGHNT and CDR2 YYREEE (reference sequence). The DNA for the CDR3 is TGTGCCAGCAGCTCCAAGATCTCCTACAATGAGCAGTTCTTC. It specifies CASSSKISYNEQFF.

For the CDR3, the DNA is TGTGCCAGTAACCCCGGAAAAGGACAGGGAACTATTGGCTACACCTTC. Amino acid sequence: CASNPGKGQGTIGYTF. This sequence joins TRBV19 and TRBJ1-2; 8 bases agree with TRBD1. Germline loops: CDR1 LNHDA, CDR2 SQIVND (reference sequence). The CDR3 loop spans 16 amino acids. J was trimmed by 7 bases and V by 7 bases; bases with no gene match: 17.

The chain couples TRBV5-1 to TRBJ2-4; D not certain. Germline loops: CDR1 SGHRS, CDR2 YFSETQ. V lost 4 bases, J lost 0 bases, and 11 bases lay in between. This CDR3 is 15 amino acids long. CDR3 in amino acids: CASSVSSGAKNIQYF. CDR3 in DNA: TGCGCCAGCAGCGTAAGCTCGGGAGCCAAAAACATTCAGTACTTC.

DNA for the CDR3: TGCGCCAGCAGTGACAGGGGAAGCAATCAGCCCCAGCATTTT. Amino acid sequence: CASSDRGSNQPQHF. The J gene is TRBJ1-5, the V gene TRBV10-2; TRBD1 is a possible D gene (6 bases). This CDR3 is built from 14 residues. The germline CDR1 and CDR2 sequences are WSHSY and SAAADI. V was trimmed by 3 bases and J by 1 base, leaving 7 bases between them.

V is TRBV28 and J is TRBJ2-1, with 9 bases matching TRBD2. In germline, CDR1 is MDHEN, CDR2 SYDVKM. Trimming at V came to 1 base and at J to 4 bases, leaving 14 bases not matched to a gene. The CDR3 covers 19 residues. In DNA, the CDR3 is TGTGCCAGCAGTTTATTGGGCCTTCAAGCGGGAGGCCTGTACAATGAGCAGTTCTTC. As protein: CASSLLGLQAGGLYNEQFF.

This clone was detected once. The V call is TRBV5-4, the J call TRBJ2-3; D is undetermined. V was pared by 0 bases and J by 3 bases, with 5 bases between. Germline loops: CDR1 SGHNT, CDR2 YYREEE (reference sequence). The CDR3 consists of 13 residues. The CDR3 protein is CASSLGLTDTQYF. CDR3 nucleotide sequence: TGTGCCAGCAGCTTGGGACTGACAGATACGCAGTATTTT. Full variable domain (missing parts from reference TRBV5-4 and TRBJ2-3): ETGVTQSPTHLIKTRGQQVTLRCSSQSGHNTVSWYQQALGQGPQFIFQYYREEENGRGNFPPRFSGLQFPNYSSELNVNALELDDSALYLCASSLGLTDTQYFGPGTRLTVL.

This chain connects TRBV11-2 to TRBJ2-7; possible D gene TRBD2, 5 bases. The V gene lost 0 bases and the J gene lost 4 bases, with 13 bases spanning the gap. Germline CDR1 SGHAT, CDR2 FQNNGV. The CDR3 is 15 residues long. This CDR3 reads CASSLDRGPGYEQYF. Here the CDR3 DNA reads TGTGCCAGCAGCTTAGACCGAGGGCCGGGTTACGAGCAGTACTTC.

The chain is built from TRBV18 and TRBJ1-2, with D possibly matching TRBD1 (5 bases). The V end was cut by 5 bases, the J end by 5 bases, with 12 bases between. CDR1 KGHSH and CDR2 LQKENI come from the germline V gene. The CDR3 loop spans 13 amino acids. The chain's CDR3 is CASSAGIEYGYTF. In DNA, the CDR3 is TGTGCCAGCTCAGCAGGGATAGAGTATGGCTACACCTTC.

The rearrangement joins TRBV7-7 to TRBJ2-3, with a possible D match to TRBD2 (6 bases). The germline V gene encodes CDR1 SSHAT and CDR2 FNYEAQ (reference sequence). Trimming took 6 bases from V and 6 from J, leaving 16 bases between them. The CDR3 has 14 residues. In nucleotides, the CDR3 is TGTGCCAGCAGTATGGCTCGGGGGATTGATACGCAGTATTTT. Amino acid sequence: CASSMARGIDTQYF.

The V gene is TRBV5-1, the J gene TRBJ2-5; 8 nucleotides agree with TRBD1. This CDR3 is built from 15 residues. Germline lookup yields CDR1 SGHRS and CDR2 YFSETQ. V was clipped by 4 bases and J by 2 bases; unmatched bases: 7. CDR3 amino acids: CASSVTGAAQETQYF. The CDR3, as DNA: TGCGCCAGCAGCGTGACAGGGGCCGCTCAAGAGACCCAGTACTTC.

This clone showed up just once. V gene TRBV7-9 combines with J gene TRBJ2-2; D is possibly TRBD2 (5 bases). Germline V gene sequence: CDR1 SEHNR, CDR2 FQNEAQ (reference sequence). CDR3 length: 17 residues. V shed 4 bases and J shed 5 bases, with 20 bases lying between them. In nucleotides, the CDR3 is TGTGCCAGCAGCTCCCCCCCGCGGGCGGTGGGGACCGGGGAGCTGTTTTTT. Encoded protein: CASSSPPRAVGTGELFF.

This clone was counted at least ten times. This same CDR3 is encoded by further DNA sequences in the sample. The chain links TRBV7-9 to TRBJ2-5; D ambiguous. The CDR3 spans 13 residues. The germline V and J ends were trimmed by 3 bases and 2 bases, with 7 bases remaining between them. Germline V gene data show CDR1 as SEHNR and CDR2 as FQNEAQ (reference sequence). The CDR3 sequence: CASSFRAQETQYF. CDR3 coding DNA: TGTGCCAGCAGCTTCCGGGCACAAGAGACCCAGTACTTC.

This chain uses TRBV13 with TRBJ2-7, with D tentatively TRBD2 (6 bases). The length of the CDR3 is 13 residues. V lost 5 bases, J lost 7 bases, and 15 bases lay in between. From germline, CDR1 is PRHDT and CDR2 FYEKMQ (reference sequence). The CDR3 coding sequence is TGTGCCAGCAGCCAAAGGTCTCGGGAGGAGCAGTACTTC. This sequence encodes CASSQRSREEQYF.

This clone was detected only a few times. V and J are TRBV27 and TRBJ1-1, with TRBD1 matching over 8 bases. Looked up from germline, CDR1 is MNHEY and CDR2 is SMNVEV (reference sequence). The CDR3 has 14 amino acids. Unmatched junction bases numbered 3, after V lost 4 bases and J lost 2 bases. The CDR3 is CASSSQGANTEAFF. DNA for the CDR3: TGTGCCAGCAGTTCTCAGGGGGCCAACACTGAAGCTTTCTTT.

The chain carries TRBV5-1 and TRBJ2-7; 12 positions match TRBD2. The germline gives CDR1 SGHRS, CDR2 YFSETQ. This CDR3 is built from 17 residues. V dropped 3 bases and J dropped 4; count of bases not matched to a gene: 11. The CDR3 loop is CASSWGTLTSGGYEQYF. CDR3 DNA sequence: TGCGCCAGCAGCTGGGGGACCCTGACTAGCGGGGGATACGAGCAGTACTTC.

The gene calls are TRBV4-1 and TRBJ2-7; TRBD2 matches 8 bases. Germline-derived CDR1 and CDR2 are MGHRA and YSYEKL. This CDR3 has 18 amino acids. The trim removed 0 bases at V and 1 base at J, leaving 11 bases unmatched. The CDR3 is CASSQEAPTSGISYEQYF. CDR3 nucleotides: TGCGCCAGCAGCCAAGAGGCCCCCACTAGCGGAATATCCTACGAGCAGTACTTC.

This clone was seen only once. The CDR3 protein is CASSLPGQTTYEQYF. The CDR3 bases are TGTGCCAGCAGTTTACCCGGACAGACTACCTACGAGCAGTACTTC. The chain is built from TRBV28 and TRBJ2-7; a possible D gene is TRBD1 (6 bases). The CDR3 is 15 residues long. The germline gives CDR1 MDHEN, CDR2 SYDVKM. V lost 2 bases, J lost 2 bases, and 13 bases lay in between.

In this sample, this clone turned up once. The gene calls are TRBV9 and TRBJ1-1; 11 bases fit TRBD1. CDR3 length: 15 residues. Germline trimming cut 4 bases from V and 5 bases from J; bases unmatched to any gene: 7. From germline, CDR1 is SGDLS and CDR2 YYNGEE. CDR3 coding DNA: TGTGCCAGCAGCCCTGGACAGGGGGCAAGAACTGAAGCTTTCTTT. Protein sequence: CASSPGQGARTEAFF.

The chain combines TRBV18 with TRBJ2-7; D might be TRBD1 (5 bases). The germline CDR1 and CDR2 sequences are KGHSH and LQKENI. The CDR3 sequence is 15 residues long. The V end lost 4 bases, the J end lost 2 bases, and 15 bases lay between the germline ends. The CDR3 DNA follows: TGTGCCAGCTCACAAGGTCCCGGACACCCCTACGAGCAGTACTTC. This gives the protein CASSQGPGHPYEQYF.

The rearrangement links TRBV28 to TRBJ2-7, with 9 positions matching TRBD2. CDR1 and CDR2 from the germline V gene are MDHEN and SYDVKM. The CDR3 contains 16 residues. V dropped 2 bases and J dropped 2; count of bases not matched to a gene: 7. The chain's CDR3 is CASSLQPSGTPYEQYF. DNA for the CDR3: TGTGCCAGCAGTTTACAGCCTAGCGGGACACCCTACGAGCAGTACTTC.

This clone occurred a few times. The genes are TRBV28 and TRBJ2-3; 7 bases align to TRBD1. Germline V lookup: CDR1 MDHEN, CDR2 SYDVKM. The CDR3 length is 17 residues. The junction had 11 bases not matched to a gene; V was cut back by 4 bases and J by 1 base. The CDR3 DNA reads TGTGCCAGCAGTTCCGGATACAGGGGCGGAGGCACAGATACGCAGTATTTT. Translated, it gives CASSSGYRGGGTDTQYF.

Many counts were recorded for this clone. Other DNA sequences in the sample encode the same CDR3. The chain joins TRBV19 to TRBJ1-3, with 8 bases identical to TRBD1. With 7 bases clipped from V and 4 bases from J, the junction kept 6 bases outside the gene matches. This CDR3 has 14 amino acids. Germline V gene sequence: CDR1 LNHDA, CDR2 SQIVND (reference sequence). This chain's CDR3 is CASKPGTGGNTIYF. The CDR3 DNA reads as TGTGCCAGTAAACCGGGGACAGGCGGAAACACCATATATTTT. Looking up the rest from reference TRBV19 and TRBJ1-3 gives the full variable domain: DGGITQSPKYLFRKEGQNVTLSCEQNLNHDAMYWYRQDPGQGLRLIYYSQIVNDFQKGDIAEGYSVSREKKESFPLTVTSAQKNPTAFYLCASKPGTGGNTIYFGEGSWLTVV.

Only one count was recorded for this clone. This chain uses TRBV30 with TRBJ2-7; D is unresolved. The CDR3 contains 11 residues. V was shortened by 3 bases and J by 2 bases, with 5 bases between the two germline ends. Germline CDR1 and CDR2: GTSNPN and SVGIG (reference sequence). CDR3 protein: CAWRTAYEQYF. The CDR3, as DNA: TGTGCCTGGAGGACTGCCTACGAGCAGTACTTC.